These 6 T cell receptor beta chains were all obtained from the same sample, sequenced in a study of T cell repertoires in cytomegalovirus infection. One entry per CDR3 protein, called by TCRdb with MiXCR from the reads. The table includes just over 450,000 distinct CDR3 sequences, about two fifths detected once. The antigens these receptors bind are not known. Source: cultured PBMCs, taken from culture after CMV antigen stimulation. These receptors all stem from a human donor in good health (CMV status not recorded). Some clones in this sample may be carry-over from other donors' samples.

J is TRBJ1-5 and V is TRBV4-3; D is ambiguous. This CDR3 contains 15 residues. V lost 1 base and J lost 1, with 8 bases in between. CDR1 is LGHNA, CDR2 YSLEER, per germline. CDR3 DNA: TGCGCCAGCAGCCAAGGCCACGCCAGCAATCAGCCCCAGCATTTT. Protein: CASSQGHASNQPQHF.

This clonotype has a single count. This chain links TRBV19 with TRBJ2-1; 10 bases are a match to TRBD2. The CDR3 is made up of 15 amino acids. Unmatched junction bases numbered 5, after V lost 5 bases and J lost 4 bases. CDR1 is LNHDA and CDR2 is SQIVND in the germline V gene (reference sequence). CDR3 amino acids: CASSALSGGYNEQFF. The CDR3 DNA follows: TGTGCCAGTAGTGCCCTTAGCGGGGGGTACAATGAGCAGTTCTTC.

The V gene is TRBV7-2, the J gene TRBJ1-6, with a tentative D call TRBD1 (5 bases). The germline V gene has CDR1 SGHTA and CDR2 FQGNSA. This CDR3 is built from 16 residues. V lost 1 base, J lost 0 bases, and 7 bases lay in between. CDR3 sequence: CASSLDRNSYNSPLHF. Written as DNA, the CDR3 is TGTGCCAGCAGCTTAGACAGGAACTCCTATAATTCACCCCTCCACTTT.

The chain recombines TRBV11-1 with TRBJ2-5, with 7 bases aligning to TRBD2. V was clipped by 3 bases and J by 1 base; unmatched bases: 5. CDR3 length equals 15 residues. Germline CDR1 SGHAT, CDR2 FQDESV (reference sequence). The CDR3 nucleotides are TGTGCCAGCAGCTTGAACAGCGGGGCCCAAGAGACCCAGTACTTC. Encoded protein: CASSLNSGAQETQYF.

V gene TRBV20-1 combines with J gene TRBJ2-3, with TRBD1 matching over 7 bases. Trimming cost V 7 bases and J 4 bases; bases outside gene matches: 8. Looked up from germline, CDR1 is DFQATT and CDR2 is SNEGSKA (reference sequence). This CDR3 comprises 13 residues. For the CDR3, the DNA is TGCAGTGTCGATGACAGGGTCGCAGATACGCAGTATTTT. Its protein product is CSVDDRVADTQYF.

In this sample, this clonotype turned up a few times. The chain carries TRBV6-2 or TRBV6-3 and TRBJ2-6; possible D gene TRBD1, 5 bases. In germline, CDR1 is MNHEY, CDR2 SVGEGT. This CDR3 has 16 residues. V lost 6 bases, J lost 3 bases, and 15 bases lay in between. For the CDR3, the DNA is TGTGCCAGCAGCCGTACAGGTCCCGGTGGGGCCAACGTCCTGACTTTC. It yields the protein CASSRTGPGGANVLTF.